This record covers a single T cell receptor (beta chain). This clone was detected a few times. This clone's antigen is unknown. No quality values exist for individual bases; no much larger clone is one base distant. V is trimmed back by 4 bases and J by 4 bases, and the junction contains 6 bases that no gene match accounts for. The CDR3, from cysteine to phenylalanine, totals 14 residues. Only the CDR3 part of the read is kept: 42 bases, read in frame from the first base. According to the germline V gene, CDR1 reads SGHRS and CDR2 reads YFSETQ. The sample originates from a study of beta chain features in type 1 diabetes (dated 2018 in TCRdb). In terms of the full investigation: No differences in mean age, gender distribution, total cell number or subset yield were found between patients and healthy donors. Naive and central memory subsets were obtained from all 30 or so donors, but regulatory and stem cell-like memory subsets were isolated from only 8 patients and about eight healthy donors. Across all samples, some 99 million sorted cells were examined, and cell number per subset correlated strongly with RNA yield. The study compared the TCRB repertoires of sorted circulating CD4+ T cell subsets in recently diagnosed type 1 diabetes patients with those in matched healthy donors.

Each donor gave one peripheral blood draw, averaging approximately 0.12 L, which was collected into heparinised tubes. A BD FACSAria II and a panel including CD45RO, CCR7, CD25, CD127, CD95 and CD27 were used to sort naive, central memory, regulatory and stem cell-like memory CD4+ T cells. All sorted populations exceeded 95% purity. PBMCs were isolated immediately by Lymphoprep density gradient centrifugation and stained directly without culture. So that batch effects would be minimized, each experiment stained and sorted samples in pairs, pairing one healthy donor with one patient. General findings and caveats noted by the study authors: Type 1 diabetes patients showed a moderate but significant shortening of TCRB CDR3 length in all four CD4+ subsets. Patients with type 1 diabetes made fewer insertions and deleted more nucleotides at VDJ recombination sites, implying thymic rearrangement abnormalities. Because the HLA sub-analyses included only small numbers of individuals, any influence of HLA type on TCRB rearrangement was left unresolved. Shorter templates might have been favored by PCR, but patient and control samples were amplified and corrected together, so both groups would have been affected equally by any skew. The naive, central memory and regulatory TCRB repertoires appeared to resemble one another more closely among patients than among healthy donors. Because cDNA was sequenced instead of genomic DNA, highly expressing activated cells could be over-represented, though the groups showed no difference in activation or CD3 levels.

The entire isolated RNA was reverse transcribed using the High Capacity cDNA Reverse Transcription Kit, and thus expressed TCRB transcripts were sequenced. Deep immunoSEQ sequencing was performed on naive, central memory and regulatory T cell samples, with an average of approximately 3.9 million total reads per sample. Sorted cells were lysed in RLT buffer, and RNA was extracted using DNase-treated RNeasy Micro or Mini kits according to cell number. To prevent cross-contamination, every cell subset was processed on its own, while patient and healthy donor samples were processed together. The immunoSEQ multiplex PCR was used to amplify TCRB sequences from cDNA, generating 87-bp fragments that spanned the CDR3 region. Sequencing of the amplicons was done on the Illumina HiSeq platform. The paper's data handling went like this. PCR bias was computationally corrected using synthetic template baselines, reads within Hamming distance 2 were collapsed, and singletons that could not be merged were discarded. Reads were aligned to IMGT to assign V, D and J genes, CDR3 length, and insertions or deletions at six rearrangement sites. Within each subset, clonotype counts were normalized to sorted cell number, and only after that were true diversity and Gini coefficients computed with the tcR R package. The overlap coefficient, calculated on TCRB nucleotide sequences, was used to measure repertoire sharing. Out-of-frame TCRB sequences from naive cells were analyzed to stand in for the pre-selection repertoire. TCRdb stores this immuneACCESS table with in-frame sequences only. Part of the clones is absent; in the studies checked, under half of the shortfall reflects unresolved V genes, and no reason is known for the rest. V, J and clone size derive from that table, while D and trimming were established from the DNA sequence. This sample comprises 200,000 to 250,000 clones, approximately 70% of them detected only once. Of the sample, around 0.057% falls within the top ten clones.

This clonotype was sampled from a man younger than 40 in good health. The sample comprised naive CD4+ T cells from blood. Taken with the paper, the label for cell subset or site translates to: true naive CD4+ T cells. The rearranged segments are TRBV5-1 and TRBJ2-7; 9 bases in between match TRBD1. The DNA sequence is given as TGCGCCAGCAGCGCTGGACAGGGGCTTTACGAGCAGTACTTC. This codes for CASSAGQGLYEQYF. Here the CDR3 is joined to the reference TRBV5-1 and TRBJ2-7 genes, and the full variable domain is: KAGVTQTPRYLIKTRGQQVTLSCSPISGHRSVSWYQQTPGQGLQFLFEYFSETQRNKGNFPGRFSGRQFSNSRSEMNVSTLELGDSALYLCASSAGQGLYEQYFGPGTRLTVT.